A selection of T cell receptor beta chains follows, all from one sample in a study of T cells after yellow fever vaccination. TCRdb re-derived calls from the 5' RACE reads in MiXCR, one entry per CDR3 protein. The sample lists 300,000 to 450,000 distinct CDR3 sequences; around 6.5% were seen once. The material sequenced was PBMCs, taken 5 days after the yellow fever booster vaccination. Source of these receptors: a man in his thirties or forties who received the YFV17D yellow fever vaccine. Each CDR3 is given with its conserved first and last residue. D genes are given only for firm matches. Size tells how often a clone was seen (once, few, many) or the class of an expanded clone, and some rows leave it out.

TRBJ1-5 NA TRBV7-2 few CASSFRGGQPQHF TGTGCCAGCAGCTTCCGAGGCGGTCAGCCCCAGCATTTT
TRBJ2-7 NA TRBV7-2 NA CASSLALAGPYF TGTGCCAGCAGCTTAGCGCTGGCGGGTCCGTACTTC
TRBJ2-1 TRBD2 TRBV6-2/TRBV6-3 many CASRPGLAGGNEQFF TGTGCCAGCAGGCCGGGACTAGCGGGAGGGAATGAGCAGTTCTTC
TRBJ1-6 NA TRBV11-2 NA CASSGTSSYNSPLHF TGTGCCAGCAGCGGGACCAGCTCCTATAATTCACCCCTCCACTTT
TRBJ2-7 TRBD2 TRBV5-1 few CASSSGTSGRSSYEQYF TGCGCCAGCAGCTCCGGGACTAGCGGGAGGAGCTCCTACGAGCAGTACTTC
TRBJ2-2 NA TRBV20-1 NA CSATDFALSTGKLFF TGCAGTGCTACTGACTTTGCCCTCAGCACCGGGAAGCTGTTTTTT
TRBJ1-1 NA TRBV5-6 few CASSIQGNARGAFF TGTGCCAGCAGCATCCAGGGCAACGCACGAGGAGCTTTCTTT
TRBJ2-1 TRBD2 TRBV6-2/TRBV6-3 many CASSYTTRTSGGYNEQFF TGTGCCAGCAGTTACACCACCAGAACTAGCGGGGGGTACAATGAGCAGTTCTTC
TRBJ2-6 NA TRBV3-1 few CASSQGGAGANVLTF TGTGCCAGCAGTCAAGGGGGAGCTGGGGCCAACGTCCTGACTTTC
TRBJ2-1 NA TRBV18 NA CASSPPGAFDEQFF TGTGCCAGCTCACCCCCAGGCGCCTTTGACGAGCAGTTCTTC
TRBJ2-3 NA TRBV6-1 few CASSPRGALTDTQYF TGTGCCAGCAGCCCCCGGGGGGCTTTGACAGATACGCAGTATTTT
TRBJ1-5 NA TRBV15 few CATSSTSRPQHF TGTGCCACCAGCAGCACCTCCCGGCCCCAGCATTTT
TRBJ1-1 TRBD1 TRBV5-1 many CASSQGTGTYMNTEAFF TGCGCCAGCAGCCAAGGGACAGGGACTTATATGAACACTGAAGCTTTCTTT
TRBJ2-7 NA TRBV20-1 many CSASGTFSYEQYF TGCAGTGCTAGCGGTACTTTCTCCTACGAGCAGTACTTC
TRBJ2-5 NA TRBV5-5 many CASSLGLVGNQETQYF TGTGCCAGCAGCTTGGGACTAGTGGGCAACCAAGAGACCCAGTACTTC
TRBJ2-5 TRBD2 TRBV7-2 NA CASSLAPTSGQETQYF TGTGCCAGCAGCTTAGCCCCGACTAGCGGGCAGGAGACCCAGTACTTC
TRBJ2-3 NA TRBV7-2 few CASSLTPDAGTDTQYF TGTGCCAGCAGCTTAACCCCAGATGCCGGAACAGATACGCAGTATTTT
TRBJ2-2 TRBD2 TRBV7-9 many CASSLERGKNTGELFF TGTGCCAGCAGCTTGGAGCGGGGGAAGAACACCGGGGAGCTGTTTTTT
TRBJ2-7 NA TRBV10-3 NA CAIGGLSYEQYF TGTGCCATTGGGGGGCTATCCTACGAGCAGTACTTC
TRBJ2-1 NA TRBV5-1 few CASSLNEYAYNEQFF TGCGCCAGCAGCTTAAACGAGTACGCCTACAATGAGCAGTTCTTC
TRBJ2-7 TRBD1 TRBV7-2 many CASSLGGGQGIYEQYF TGTGCCAGCAGCTTAGGAGGGGGACAGGGGATCTACGAGCAGTACTTC
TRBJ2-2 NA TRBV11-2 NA CASSLLIGELFF TGTGCCAGCAGCCTCCTCATTGGGGAGCTGTTTTTT
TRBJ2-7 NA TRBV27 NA CASSLELGTLRTRDSYEQYF TGTGCCAGCAGTTTAGAGCTCGGGACCCTGAGGACAAGGGACTCCTACGAGCAGTACTTC
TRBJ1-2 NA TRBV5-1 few CASSWGSVSLRVDYGYTF TGCGCCAGCAGCTGGGGCTCAGTAAGCCTCAGGGTGGACTATGGCTACACCTTC
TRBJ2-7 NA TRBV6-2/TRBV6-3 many CASSYSRDSAYEQYF TGTGCCAGCAGTTACTCCCGGGACTCCGCCTACGAGCAGTACTTC
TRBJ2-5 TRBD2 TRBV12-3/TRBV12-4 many CASSFTSGAQETQYF TGTGCCAGCAGTTTCACTAGCGGGGCACAAGAGACCCAGTACTTC
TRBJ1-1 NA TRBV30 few CAWTPIPGGYEAFF TGTGCCTGGACCCCCATACCGGGGGGTTATGAAGCTTTCTTT
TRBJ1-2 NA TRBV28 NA CASSLGGFGYTF TGTGCCAGCAGTTTAGGGGGATTCGGCTACACCTTC
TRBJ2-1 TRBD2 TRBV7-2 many CASSRQGLAAYNEQFF TGTGCCAGCAGTCGACAAGGACTAGCAGCGTACAATGAGCAGTTCTTC
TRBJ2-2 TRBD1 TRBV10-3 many CAISESLQGFAGELFF TGTGCCATCAGTGAGTCGTTACAGGGGTTCGCCGGGGAGCTGTTTTTT
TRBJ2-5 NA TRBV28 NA CASSLEQVFQETQYF TGTGCCAGCAGTTTAGAGCAGGTCTTTCAAGAGACCCAGTACTTC
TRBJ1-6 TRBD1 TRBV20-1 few CSARPRDRDSYNSPLHF TGCAGTGCTAGGCCCCGGGACAGAGACTCCTATAATTCACCCCTCCACTTT